This T cell receptor (beta chain) was sequenced for a study of CD8 T cells in ankylosing spondylitis. Findings and limits, study-wide: Disease-linked clones were reportedly significantly enriched in matched ankylosing spondylitis synovial fluid.

The CDR3 contains 15 residues. J lost 2 bases, V lost 3 bases, and 8 bases had no gene match. Germline V lookup: CDR1 SGHKS, CDR2 YYEKEE (reference sequence). About this clonotype: The antigen remains unidentified.

TCRdb independently ran MiXCR on the 5' RACE reads; one entry per CDR3 protein. The table includes about 160,000 distinct CDR3 sequences, 9.8% detected once. The receptor comes from a female donor with ankylosing spondylitis or in good health (not recorded which). What was sequenced was blood, either unsorted or a sorted T cell fraction (not recorded which). The chain uses TRBV5-5 and TRBJ2-7, with 7 bases identical to TRBD2. CDR3: CASSYSGGSPYEQYF. In DNA form, the CDR3 reads TGTGCCAGCAGCTATTCTGGCGGGAGCCCCTACGAGCAGTACTTC.